These 15 T cell receptor gamma chains were sequenced from one sample in a study of γδ T cells in repeated Plasmodium falciparum infection. TCRdb reanalyzed the multiplex PCR reads using CATT. Of tens of thousands of gamma-chain clones in the sample, under 3% are singletons; the top ten hold around a third. Gammadelta T cells were flow-sorted from PBMC into Vgamma9/Vdelta2+ and Vdelta2-negative populations for bulk analysis. Sequenced: gamma-delta T cells from blood. The source of these receptors is a pool of human donors (malaria-infected and uninfected, not separated).

Points on this clone: The protein given by TCRdb reflects a much larger clone and differs at residue 11 from this DNA's translation, likely from a read error; the protein shown is the DNA's translation. As DNA, the CDR3 is TGTGCCTTGTGGGAGGCCCGTACGGTTTATGAGAAACTCTTT. Encoded protein: CALWEARTVYEKLF. This chain joins TRGV9 and TRGJ1 or TRGJ2. In the absence of a J gene in TCRdb, the DNA was matched to germline to assign it here. Germline CDR1 reads GITISATS; CDR2 reads ISYDGTV (reference sequence). CDR3 length equals 14 residues.

This clone was counted between two and nine times. TCRdb has a much larger clone's protein, which differs at residue 12 from the translation of this DNA, likely because of a read error; what is shown is the protein translated from the DNA. The CDR3 spells CATWDGPFYYKELF. As DNA, the CDR3 is TGTGCCACCTGGGATGGTCCATTTTATTATAAGGAACTCTTT. The J gene went uncalled, whereas the V gene is TRGV4. The CDR3 spans 14 residues. Germline-derived CDR1 and CDR2 are EGSTGY and YDSYTSSV.

Comments on this clone: TCRdb records a much larger clone's protein for this DNA, with a difference at residue 3 that likely arises from a read error; the protein given is the translation of the DNA. The V and J genes are TRGV2 and TRGJ1 or TRGJ2. Germline matching of the DNA provided the J gene here, since TCRdb leaves it blank. The CDR3 has 14 residues. Germline V CDR1 and CDR2: EGSNGY, YDSYNSKV. The DNA for the CDR3 is TGTGCCATCTGGGACGTCCGGAATTATTATAAGAAACTCTTT. Translated: CAIWDVRNYYKKLF.

On this clone itself: TCRdb's protein for this DNA is that of a much larger clone and differs from the translation at residue 6, likely a read error; the protein shown is the DNA translation. CDR3 in DNA: TGTGCCACCTGGGACAGAAATTCCCGTGCCAATTATTATAAGAAACTCTTT. Amino acids: CATWDRNSRANYYKKLF. V gene TRGV2 combines with J gene TRGJ1 or TRGJ2. As TCRdb names no J gene, one was assigned here on the basis of a DNA match to germline. CDR3 length: 17 amino acids. J was trimmed by 1 base and V by 3 bases; bases with no gene match: 15. The germline V gene encodes CDR1 EGSNGY and CDR2 YDSYNSKV.

This clone came up a few times. This likely came from a read error, as a far larger clone is one base away. Because the CDR3's place on the DNA is in doubt, the DNA is left out and the CDR3 is given as listed by TCRdb. This CDR3 is also generated by other DNA sequences in the sample. V gene TRGV9 was called; the J gene was not. The CDR3 totals 32 residues, both ends included. Germline V gene lookup returns CDR1 GITISATS and CDR2 ISYDGTV (reference sequence). CDR3 region: CALWEVQGAARNSLAVEQHLLSQVSIGRIQHF.

On this clone itself: This DNA translates differently at residue 10 from the TCRdb protein, which is that of a much larger clone; a read error is likely, and the protein shown is the DNA's own translation. The J gene is TRGJP, the V gene TRGV9. The J gene was missing in TCRdb and was found by matching the end of the DNA to germline. The ends lost 3 bases at V and 9 bases at J; junction bases unmatched: 14. Germline assignment: CDR1 GITISATS and CDR2 ISYDGTV (reference sequence). The CDR3 is 18 amino acids. CDR3 nucleotides: TGTGCCTTGTGGGAGCCCAGGGACCCGGTGTTGGGCAAAAAAATCAAGGTATTT. Protein: CALWEPRDPVLGKKIKVF.

At least ten counts were recorded for this clone. One base away lies a much larger clone, so this may be a sequencing read error. V is TRGV8 and J is TRGJ1 or TRGJ2. Per germline, CDR1 VENAVY and CDR2 YDSYNSRV. CDR3 length: 14 residues. Trimming cost V 0 bases and J 9 bases; bases outside gene matches: 11. The CDR3 is CATWDRSLATKKLF. CDR3 sequence (DNA): TGTGCCACCTGGGATAGGTCCCTGGCGACTAAGAAACTCTTT.

The table lists this clone with many counts. The protein that TCRdb holds for this DNA derives from a much larger clone and differs from the translated DNA at residue 10, which likely indicates a read error; the protein shown here is translated from the DNA. The chain recombines TRGV9 with TRGJ1 or TRGJ2. In the absence of a J gene in TCRdb, the DNA was matched to germline to assign it here. The CDR3 is 13 amino acids. CDR1 GITISATS and CDR2 ISYDGTV come from the germline V gene (reference sequence). This chain's CDR3 is CALWEDSYYRKLF. In DNA form, the CDR3 reads TGTGCCTTGTGGGAGGACAGTTATTATAGGAAACTCTTT.

This clone was observed a handful of times. TCRdb attributes to this sequence the protein of a much larger clone, which differs from the DNA translation at residue 10; a read error is likely, and the protein displayed is translated from the DNA. This chain connects TRGV9 to TRGJ1 or TRGJ2. Since TCRdb gives no J gene, matching the DNA to germline was used here to assign it. From germline, CDR1 is GITISATS and CDR2 ISYDGTV (reference sequence). CDR3 length: 15 amino acids. The CDR3 is CALWEARENHYKKLF. As DNA, the CDR3 is TGTGCCTTGTGGGAGGCCCGGGAGAATCATTATAAGAAACTCTTT.

The chain employs TRGV9 and TRGJP. As TCRdb names no J gene, one was assigned here on the basis of a DNA match to germline. Germline V CDR1 and CDR2: GITISATS, ISYDGTV (reference sequence). This CDR3 contains 17 residues. V was pared by 3 bases and J by 16 bases, with 18 bases of the junction left unmatched. In nucleotides, the CDR3 is TGTGCCTTGTGGGAGCACCAAGAGTTGGGCAAAAAAAAAATCAAGGTATTT. As protein: CALWEHQELGKKKIKVF.

This clone occurred many times. For this DNA, TCRdb reports the protein of a much larger clone, which diverges at residue 7, most likely from a read error; the protein presented here is translated directly from the DNA. The rearrangement uses TRGV9 and TRGJ1 or TRGJ2. As TCRdb names no J gene, one was assigned here on the basis of a DNA match to germline. J was trimmed by 8 bases and V by 6 bases; bases with no gene match: 7. There are 11 residues in the CDR3. Per the germline V gene, CDR1 is GITISATS and CDR2 is ISYDGTV (reference sequence). CDR3 amino acids: CALWTYDKKLF. In DNA, the CDR3 is TGTGCCTTGTGGACCTATGATAAGAAACTCTTT.

This clone was observed many times. The TCRdb protein, from a much larger clone, departs from this DNA's translation at residue 10, likely by read error; the protein shown derives from the DNA. This chain links TRGV9 with TRGJ1 or TRGJ2. From germline, CDR1 is GITISATS and CDR2 ISYDGTV (reference sequence). This CDR3 is 13 amino acids long. The CDR3 DNA sequence: TGTGCCTTGTGGGAGGTGCAGCATTATAGGAAACTCTTT. This gives the protein CALWEVQHYRKLF.

The chain carries TRGV9 and TRGJP. Germline matching of the DNA provided the J gene here, since TCRdb leaves it blank. The CDR3 length is 16 residues. V lost 4 bases and J lost 7; bases outside the gene matches: 7. Germline assignment: CDR1 GITISATS and CDR2 ISYDGTV (reference sequence). The CDR3 DNA follows: TGTGCCTTGTGGGACCCTTCCGAGTTGGGCAAAAAAATCAAGGTATTT. This codes for CALWDPSELGKKIKVF.

The gene calls are TRGV2 and TRGJ1 or TRGJ2. The J gene, left out of TCRdb, was set here by checking the DNA against germline. With 6 bases clipped from V and 2 bases from J, the junction kept 10 bases outside the gene matches. Germline V CDR1 and CDR2: EGSNGY, YDSYNSKV. CDR3 size: 14 residues. CDR3 in DNA: TGTGCCACCTGGACGAAGAAGGATTATTATAAGAAACTCTTT. Its translation is CATWTKKDYYKKLF.

This clone was recorded at least ten times. The protein listed by TCRdb differs at residue 3 from the translated DNA, so the DNA translation is shown. This chain uses TRGV4 with TRGJ1 or TRGJ2. Germline V gene sequence: CDR1 EGSTGY, CDR2 YDSYTSSV. This CDR3 region has 10 residues. CDR3 DNA sequence: TGTGCCGCCTGTTATTATAAGAAACTCTTT. Amino acids: CAACYYKKLF.